This TCR beta chain was recovered during a study of CD8+ T cells in alopecia areata. Turning to the study itself: Tofacitinib ran 6 to 18 months, followed by 6 months off drug.

General study points: Scalp sequencing also captures normal skin's resident alphabeta T cells.

This clone appeared once. Its target is unknown. As the sequencing template, cDNA was produced by extracting RNA and reverse transcribing it. The data were produced by immunoSEQ multiplex PCR, yet TCRdb's version contains in-frame clones alone and is incomplete. The data hold fewer than 250,000 clones, with about three fifths observed a single time. Regarding treatment: oral pan-JAK inhibitor, 5-10 mg twice daily. Specimen: CD4+ T cells sorted from blood, collected at week 24, from a patient treated with tofacitinib. The source of this sequence is a human donor with alopecia areata.

CDR3 DNA: TGTGCCTGGAGTGTGGGACAGTATGAAGCTTTCTTT. Protein sequence: CAWSVGQYEAFF. This chain joins TRBV30 and TRBJ1-1, with 7 bases that match TRBD1. Trimming cost V 0 bases and J 7 bases; bases outside gene matches: 2. The CDR3 contains 12 residues. Looked up from germline, CDR1 is GTSNPN and CDR2 is SVGIG (reference sequence).